The clone carrying this TCR beta chain appeared many times. As it was prepared, the TCRbeta library received unique molecular identifiers. MiXCR, run by TCRdb on the PCR reads, gives a single entry per CDR3 protein. The sample includes 200,000 or so distinct CDR3 sequences, around 5.9% of them seen just once. The sample originates from a study of T-cell reconstitution after alpha-beta-depleted transplantation in children. Losses at the gene ends were 4 bases for V and 3 bases for J; bases not matched to a gene: 12. The CDR3 runs to 16 residues. Per germline, CDR1 MDHEN and CDR2 SYDVKM. This sequence was found in a girl less than two years old with combined immunodeficiency, due to receive a stem cell transplant. This chain connects TRBV28 to TRBJ2-7, with 7 bases that match TRBD2. Sequenced material: PBMCs, taken before TCRalphabeta/CD19-depleted stem cell transplant. CDR3: CASSSPTSPTLYEQYF. The CDR3 bases are TGTGCCAGCAGTTCCCCGACTAGCCCCACTCTCTACGAGCAGTACTTC.